One and the same sample provided the 14 T cell receptor beta chains below, sequenced in a study of technical replicates of blood from a few donors. Sequencing was performed with immunoSEQ multiplex PCR; in TCRdb, only in-frame clones are kept and a portion is missing. Here the sample spans roughly 72,000 clones, 95% to 98% being singletons. The sample comprised T cells isolated from PBMCs. These receptors all stem from a human donor in good health.

The CDR3 reads CASSIENRGFRQPQHF. The DNA of the CDR3 is TGTGCCAGTAGTATAGAGAACAGGGGATTTCGTCAGCCCCAGCATTTT. The V gene is TRBV19, the J gene TRBJ1-5; 7 nucleotides match TRBD1. The CDR3 is 16 residues long. Trimming took 0 bases from V and 6 from J; bases not matched to a gene: 8. Germline V CDR1 and CDR2: LNHDA, SQIVND (reference sequence).

The rearrangement links TRBV10-3 to TRBJ2-7; the D gene is possibly TRBD1 (6 bases). The CDR3 is made up of 17 amino acids. V was clipped by 2 bases and J by 4 bases, with 21 bases between them. Looked up from germline, CDR1 is ENHRY and CDR2 is SYGVKD. CDR3 amino acids: CAISEPADRTALYEQYF. The DNA for the CDR3 is TGTGCCATCAGTGAGCCAGCAGATAGGACAGCCCTATACGAGCAGTACTTC.

The CDR3 region is CASIGDRVLPGANVLTF. The CDR3 nucleotides are TGTGCCAGTATAGGCGACAGGGTGCTCCCCGGGGCCAACGTCCTGACTTTC. The chain uses TRBV19 and TRBJ2-6; TRBD1 aligns across 7 bases. The CDR3 has 17 residues. Per germline, CDR1 LNHDA and CDR2 SQIVND (reference sequence). Trimming cost V 7 bases and J 4 bases; bases outside gene matches: 13.

CDR3 amino acids: CATLAGPPRDQYF. For the CDR3, the DNA is TGTGCCACCCTAGCGGGACCCCCGAGGGACCAGTACTTC. The V gene is TRBV6-5, the J gene TRBJ2-5; 9 nucleotides match TRBD2. Germline values: CDR1 MNHEY, CDR2 SVGAGI. The CDR3 extends over 13 amino acids. The J segment lost 10 bases and the V segment lost 10 bases, leaving 13 bases of the junction unmatched.

Written as DNA, the CDR3 is TGTGCCAGCAGTCCTCTCGGAGCGGGAGGTTACGAGCAGTACTTC. Protein sequence: CASSPLGAGGYEQYF. The rearrangement uses TRBV28 and TRBJ2-7; 9 bases fit TRBD2. Losses at the gene ends were 5 bases for V and 4 bases for J; bases not matched to a gene: 9. The CDR3 contains 15 residues. Germline V gene lookup returns CDR1 MDHEN and CDR2 SYDVKM.

The rearrangement joins TRBV28 to TRBJ2-5; maybe TRBD1 (8 bases). CDR3 length equals 15 residues. Germline CDR1 MDHEN, CDR2 SYDVKM. V lost 7 bases and J lost 5, with 20 bases in between. CDR3 DNA sequence: TGTGCCAGCAAAGCGGGGACAGGAGGGGTCGAGACCCAGTACTTC. Amino acid sequence: CASKAGTGGVETQYF.

The genes are TRBV21-1 and TRBJ2-7; TRBD2 was called by the table and not checked on the DNA. TRBV21-1 is an annotated pseudogene. This CDR3 is built from 16 residues. CDR3 nucleotides: TGTGCCAGCAGGGTCACCACCTTTCTAGTCTTCTACGAGCAGTACTTC. This gives the protein CASRVTTFLVFYEQYF.

In its sample, this clone was seen a few times. This chain connects TRBV6-1 to TRBJ1-5; D remains unclear. The germline V gene has CDR1 MNHNS and CDR2 SASEGT. The CDR3 runs 14 residues. Deletions cut 4 bases from V and 3 bases from J, with 10 bases between. The CDR3 loop reads CASSGLFDNQPQHF. Here the CDR3 DNA reads TGTGCCAGCAGTGGACTATTTGACAATCAGCCCCAGCATTTT.

The chain combines TRBV4-1 with TRBJ2-7; D ambiguous. V lost 0 bases to trimming and J lost 2 bases, with 11 bases between them. The CDR3 covers 15 residues. CDR1 and CDR2 (germline): MGHRA, YSYEKL. The CDR3 protein is CASSQDWHSTYEQYF. DNA for the CDR3: TGCGCCAGCAGCCAAGATTGGCACAGCACCTACGAGCAGTACTTC.

CDR3 in DNA: TGTGCCAGCAGCATCCAGGTGTTTTACAATGAGCAGTTCTTC. It specifies CASSIQVFYNEQFF. The rearrangement links TRBV11-1 to TRBJ2-1, with D hard to call. Trimming shortened V by 5 bases and J by 4 bases, and 12 bases separated the two germline ends. This CDR3 has 14 amino acids. Germline V gives CDR1 SGHAT, CDR2 FQDESV (reference sequence).

The J gene is TRBJ1-3, the V gene TRBV11-3; 9 bases fit TRBD1. J was trimmed by 0 bases and V by 5 bases; bases with no gene match: 11. There are 18 residues in the CDR3. Germline CDR1 is SGHNT and CDR2 is YENEEA. CDR3 region: CASSPGDRVFYSGNTIYF. In DNA, the CDR3 is TGTGCCAGCAGCCCCGGGGACAGGGTATTTTACTCTGGAAACACCATATATTTT.

This chain links TRBV5-1 with TRBJ2-5; D call uncertain. Germline V gene lookup returns CDR1 SGHRS and CDR2 YFSETQ. The CDR3 is made up of 15 amino acids. V was pared by 4 bases and J by 2 bases, with 15 bases between. CDR3 sequence (DNA): TGCGCCAGCAGCCCCTCCCAGGCTCGTCAAGAGACCCAGTACTTC. This translates into CASSPSQARQETQYF.

This chain links TRBV7-3 with TRBJ1-2, with no clear D. Germline values: CDR1 SGHTA, CDR2 FQGTGA. Trimming removed 4 bases at V and 5 bases at J, with 5 bases between. This CDR3 comprises 11 residues. CDR3 sequence: CASSSGYGYTF. The CDR3 DNA follows: TGTGCCAGCAGCTCGGGGTATGGCTACACCTTC. Together with reference TRBV7-3 and TRBJ1-2, the CDR3 gives the full variable domain: GAGVSQTPSNKVTEKGKYVELRCDPISGHTALYWYRQSLGQGPEFLIYFQGTGAADDSGLPNDRFFAVRPEGSVSTLKIQRTERGDSAVYLCASSSGYGYTFGSGTRLTVV.

The chain couples TRBV9 to TRBJ2-1; TRBD2 agrees at 9 bases. The V gene's germline CDR1 is SGDLS and CDR2 YYNGEE. This CDR3 has 16 residues. V lost 1 base to trimming and J lost 9 bases; unmatched junction nucleotides: 11. CDR3 protein: CASSVTTSGPGVEQFF. The CDR3 DNA follows: TGTGCCAGCAGCGTAACTACTAGCGGGCCTGGGGTTGAGCAGTTCTTC.